Listed below are T cell receptor beta chains from one sample, sequenced in a study of cytomegalovirus exposure and HLA in healthy donors. Libraries were prepared by immunoSEQ multiplex PCR; TCRdb keeps only in-frame clonotypes and omits some of them. The table has 150,000 to 200,000 clones, 65% to 90% seen once. The sequenced material came from PBMCs. The receptors stem from a woman aged 45-65 years in good health and CMV-seronegative. The CDR3 runs from the conserved cysteine through the conserved F or W.

v_gene | CDR3aa
TRBV6-6 | CASRTGGSYGYTF
TRBV7-9 | CASSFQGRTPEAFF
TRBV30 | CAWSVPGQLGSDNQPQHF
TRBV6-1 | CASSVDGTQISYEQYF
TRBV30 | CAQGTGNTIYF
TRBV19 | CASSMEDGGYEQYF
TRBV30 | CAWSVPGTSGIRTDTQYF
TRBV4-1 | CASSQHRNLNTEAFF
TRBV7-2 | CASSSWDRGSTEAFF
TRBV6-6 | CASTRTSGLYEQYF
TRBV9 | CASSVGPGGAYEQYF
TRBV4-2 | CASSRFTGQGNTGELFF
TRBV6-5 | CASSNRQGTGTEAFF
TRBV2 | CASAPAVRQGERDEQFF
TRBV6-1 | CASSVDPREGPYGYTF
TRBV4-1 | CASSQAPNRDRGYGYTF
TRBV27 | CASSLGQANQQYF
TRBV6-5 | CASSYSGAPSTDTQYF
TRBV19 | CASSIQREGRYEQYF
TRBV9 | CASSHGGQTGGSGSRFNEQYF
TRBV16 | CASSPLTGAAQPQHF
TRBV19 | CASSITGGSSTDTQYF
TRBV6-1 | CASGGARLYEQYF
TRBV7-9 | CASSEDSRYGYTF
TRBV9 | CASSKNPGLAVGGGELFF
TRBV30 | CAWSITGGRVRNTEAFF
TRBV18 | CASSPTQETQYF
TRBV27 | CASPPHGRGDQPQHF
TRBV6-1 | CASSSGLLMNTEAFF
TRBV29-1 | CSVGTGTNYGYTF
TRBV2 | CASSFDSPQGQYF
TRBV28 | CATRRGGGETQYF
TRBV5-1 | CASSSGPSSYNEQFF
TRBV5-1 | CASSRGLAGVVEQFF
TRBV7-6 | CASSSTGGNTEAFF
TRBV14 | CASSERTVYGYTF
TRBV30 | CAWAGGLNEQFF
TRBV9 | CASSVVSNGNPYGYTF
TRBV7-2 | CASSLGVNALALYNEQFF
TRBV5-4 | CASSLNAGFSGNWEQYF
TRBV28 | CASSLQGARTEAFF
TRBV28 | CASSFPGQETFF
TRBV19 | CASSIGPLGTTNEKLFF
TRBV6-5 | CASTPRGSREQFF
TRBV28 | CAGQGNVMNTEAFF
TRBV5-4 | CASGGLADNEQFF
TRBV18 | CASSQRTGGISGNTIYF
TRBV30 | CAWSYFFWESSGANVLTF
TRBV28 | CASCSTGGSYEQYF
TRBV2 | CASTETGEKLFF
TRBV6-1 | CASSPQGSGNTEAFF